The 9 T cell receptor beta chains below were found in one sample sequenced in a study of T cell clonality in common variable immunodeficiency. Assay: immunoSEQ multiplex PCR; the TCRdb copy retains only in-frame clones and omits some. The repertoire consists of approximately 58,000 clones, none detected only once. Sequenced material: peripheral blood mononuclear cells. The receptors shown here come from a person aged 18 to 70 in good health.

This clone was counted ten times or more. The read ends 3 residues shy of where the CDR3 ends; the end is completed using the germline J gene. This chain uses TRBV18 with TRBJ1-5; D gene uncertain. This CDR3 has 16 residues. CDR1 is KGHSH and CDR2 is LQKENI in the germline V gene. Trimming removed 2 bases at V and 0 bases at J, with 11 bases between. This CDR3 is CASSPGTRGSNQPQHF. Partial CDR3 DNA: TGTGCCAGCTCACCAGGTACCCGGGGTAGCAATCAGCCC. The whole variable domain, filled in from reference TRBV18 and TRBJ1-5, reads NAGVMQNPRHLVRRRGQEARLRCSPMKGHSHVYWYRQLPEEGLKFMVYLQKENIIDESGMPKERFSAEFPKEGPSILRIQQVVRGDSAAYFCASSPGTRGSNQPQHFGDGTRLSIL.

At least ten counts were recorded for this clone. Read data end 3 residues before the CDR3 end; the end is taken from the germline J gene. This chain uses TRBV28 with TRBJ2-7, with D tentatively TRBD1 or TRBD2 (7 bases each). The V gene's germline CDR1 is MDHEN and CDR2 SYDVKM. V was shortened by 6 bases and J by 6 bases, with 18 bases between the two germline ends. The CDR3 runs to 14 residues. The sequenced part of the CDR3 DNA is TGTGCCAGCAGAACTGTGGGAGGGGGCTTCGAG. Translated: CASRTVGGGFE. The complete CDR3 protein is CASRTVGGGFEQYF. The entire variable domain, with the rest obtained from reference TRBV28 and TRBJ2-7, is as follows: DVKVTQSSRYLVKRTGEKVFLECVQDMDHENMFWYRQDPGLGLRLIYFSYDVKMKEKGDIPEGYSVSREKKERFSLILESASTNQTSMYLCASRTVGGGFEQYFGPGTRLTVT.

This clone has ten or more counts. The CDR3 end falls 3 residues outside the read, so it is completed with the germline J gene. The gene calls are TRBV6-1 and TRBJ2-5; TRBD1 or TRBD2 may be the D gene (5 bases each). This CDR3 region has 16 residues. The ends were cut back, 1 base at V and 3 bases at J, with 15 bases in the middle. In germline, CDR1 is MNHNS, CDR2 SASEGT. CDR3 amino acids: CASSEGGEIFEETQYF. CDR3 DNA (partial): TGTGCCAGCAGTGAAGGAGGGGAAATTTTCGAAGAGACC.

On this clone itself: The read stops 3 residues short of the end of the CDR3; the missing end is completed from the germline J gene. This chain connects TRBV2 to TRBJ2-1; TRBD2 is a possible D gene (5 bases). CDR1 and CDR2 from the germline V gene are SNHLY and FYNNEI. The length of the CDR3 is 17 residues. V lost 6 bases and J 0 bases, leaving 18 bases between the germline ends. CDR3 sequence: CASRYKLVQSSYNEQFF. The sequenced CDR3 bases are TGTGCCAGCAGATACAAACTAGTGCAAAGCTCCTACAATGAG.

There are many counts of this clone. The sequence runs out 3 residues before the end of the CDR3; the remainder is reconstructed from the germline J gene. The chain links TRBV3-1 (or the pseudogene TRBV3-2) to TRBJ2-7; no firm D call. CDR1 and CDR2 from the germline V gene are LGHDT and YNNKEL (reference sequence). CDR3 length: 16 residues. V lost 1 base to trimming and J lost 0 bases, with 13 bases between them. The CDR3 loop reads CASSQGGQESSYEQYF. The sequenced part of the CDR3 DNA is TGTGCCAGCAGCCAAGGAGGCCAGGAATCCTCCTACGAG.

This clone was detected ten times or more. The read terminates 3 residues ahead of where the CDR3 ends, so the germline J gene completes it. J is TRBJ2-5 and V is TRBV19; TRBD2 aligns across 8 bases. Looked up from germline, CDR1 is LNHDA and CDR2 is SQIVND (reference sequence). J was trimmed by 6 bases and V by 3 bases; bases with no gene match: 6. This CDR3 spans 14 amino acids. Partial CDR3 DNA: TGTGCCAGTAGTATCTCTAGCGGGCGGCAGACC. It translates to CASSISSGRQT. The entire CDR3 is CASSISSGRQTQYF.

This clone was seen only a few times. The CDR3 end is not reached by the read, which stops 3 residues before it; the germline J gene fills it in. The chain combines TRBV11-2 with TRBJ1-5; no firm D call. The germline V and J ends were trimmed by 5 bases and 0 bases, with 11 bases remaining between them. Per germline, CDR1 SGHAT and CDR2 FQNNGV. The CDR3 consists of 15 residues. The part of the CDR3 DNA that was read is TGTGCCAGCAGCGTCGGAGGGCTTAGCAATCAGCCC. The encoded protein is CASSVGGLSNQP. The full CDR3 is CASSVGGLSNQPQHF.

In regard to this clone: The observed sequence ends 3 residues before the CDR3 terminus, with the missing tail filled in from the germline J gene. The chain couples TRBV10-2 to TRBJ2-5, with 8 bases identical to TRBD1. Germline trimming cut 8 bases from V and 3 bases from J; bases unmatched to any gene: 8. The CDR3 contains 14 residues. Germline CDR1 is WSHSY and CDR2 is SAAADI. The sequenced part of the CDR3 DNA is TGCGCCAGCTATAGGGACAGGCCGAAAGAGACC. This sequence encodes CASYRDRPKET. The full CDR3 reads CASYRDRPKETQYF.

As to this clone: The read comes to an end 3 residues before the CDR3 does, leaving the germline J gene to fill in the end. This rearrangement joins TRBV29-1 to TRBJ2-1; TRBD2 aligns across 12 bases. Germline-derived CDR1 and CDR2 are SQVTM and ANQGSEA. The CDR3 sequence is 18 residues long. V trimming: 0 bases; J trimming: 4 bases; junction bases outside the gene matches: 10. The CDR3 protein is CSVEDRLAGGKLYNEQFF. The sequenced part of the CDR3 DNA is TGCAGCGTTGAAGATAGGCTAGCGGGAGGGAAACTTTACAATGAG.